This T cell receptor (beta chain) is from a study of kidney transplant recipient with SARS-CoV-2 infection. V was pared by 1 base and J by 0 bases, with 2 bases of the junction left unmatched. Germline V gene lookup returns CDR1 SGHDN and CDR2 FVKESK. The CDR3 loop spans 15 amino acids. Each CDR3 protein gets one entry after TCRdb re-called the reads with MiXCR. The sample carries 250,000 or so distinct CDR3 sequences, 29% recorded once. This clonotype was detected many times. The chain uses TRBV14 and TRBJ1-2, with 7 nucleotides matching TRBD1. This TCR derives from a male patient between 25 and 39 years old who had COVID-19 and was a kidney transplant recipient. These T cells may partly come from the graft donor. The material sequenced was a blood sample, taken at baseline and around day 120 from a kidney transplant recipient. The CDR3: CASSQGDRANYGYTF. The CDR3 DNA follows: TGTGCCAGCAGCCAAGGGGACAGAGCTAACTATGGCTACACCTTC. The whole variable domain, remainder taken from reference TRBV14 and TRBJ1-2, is EAGVTQFPSHSVIEKGQTVTLRCDPISGHDNLYWYRRVMGKEIKFLLHFVKESKQDESGMPNNRFLAERTGGTYSTLKVQPAELEDSGVYFCASSQGDRANYGYTFGSGTRLTVV.